The clone carrying this T cell receptor beta chain was counted a single time. Antigen: not known. Clones were sequenced by immunoSEQ multiplex PCR, and TCRdb holds only the in-frame ones, with some missing. The data show 75,000 to 95,000 clones, less than 80% seen once. The data derive from a study of radiotherapy plus CTLA-4 blockade in lung cancer. Trimming took off 3 bases at V and 10 bases at J, with 18 bases between the two ends. The CDR3 is 14 residues long. CDR1 and CDR2 from the germline V gene are LNHDA and SQIVND (reference sequence). Study-level findings and limits: With interferon-beta, early dynamics of blood T cell clones were reported to best predict response. Following radiotherapy plus ipilimumab, tumor-derived TCR clones expanded in the blood.

People whose metastatic non-small-cell lung cancer was chemo-refractory got focal radiation along with CTLA-4 blockade by ipilimumab. The sequence was collected from a human donor with non-small cell lung cancer that progressed on radiotherapy plus ipilimumab. The chain carries TRBV19 and TRBJ1-1; unclear D gene. Material: peripheral blood, obtained from a patient treated with radiotherapy plus ipilimumab. CDR3 nucleotides: TGTGCCAGTAGTATCAGTGAGGCCCCCGGGAGAGCTTTCTTT. Protein product: CASSISEAPGRAFF.